The T cell receptor beta chain under discussion was sequenced for a study of PD-L1 blockade in urothelial cancer. About the research overall: Blood was evaluated 3 weeks (second dose) and 6 weeks after therapy began.

Data came from immunoSEQ multiplex PCR; TCRdb stores just in-frame clones and leaves some out. This sample carries about 24,000 clones, roughly nine tenths of them seen once, and the ten largest clones take under 3.5%. Germline V gene lookup returns CDR1 MRHNA and CDR2 SNTAGT. The CDR3 runs 19 residues. The V end was cut by 3 bases, the J end by 4 bases, with 25 bases between. The rearrangement uses TRBV6-4 and TRBJ1-3; D might be TRBD1 (5 bases). The TCR originated in a man aged 45 to 65 with urothelial cancer. This specimen consisted of PBMCs, obtained around atezolizumab (anti-PD-L1) treatment. The CDR3 reads CASSDHLRCRGLKGNTIYF. In nucleotides, the CDR3 is TGTGCCAGCAGTGATCACCTCCGTTGTAGGGGCTTAAAGGGAAACACCATATATTTT.